Here is one T cell receptor beta chain with its context. Its specificity is unknown. The data derive from a study of T cell clonotyping in hematopoietic cell transplantation. The study, taken as a whole, reports: Few recipient clonotypes overlapped donors; over 97% were de novo at given depth. Higher Inverse Simpson Index values in graft donor and pretransplant recipient predicted broader posttransplant TCR diversity. Pathologically expanded recipient clonotypes increased progressively from day 30 to day 180 as diversity fell.

Trimming left V 7 bases short and J 1 base short, with 22 bases between. Germline V gives CDR1 SGHAT, CDR2 FQDESV (reference sequence). There are 17 residues in the CDR3. TCRdb's table, derived via immunoSEQ multiplex PCR, lists solely in-frame clones and lacks some. The sample has about 43,000 clones; about 96% are singletons. The receptor was isolated from a man aged 25-45 years in good health. Some clones in this sample may be carry-over from other donors' samples. The chain links TRBV11-1 to TRBJ1-1, with D maybe TRBD1 (5 bases). Sequencing used peripheral blood mononuclear cells. This chain's CDR3 is CASTLEQGLVANTEAFF. CDR3 nucleotide sequence: TGTGCCAGCACCCTAGAGCAGGGTTTGGTTGCGAACACTGAAGCTTTCTTT.